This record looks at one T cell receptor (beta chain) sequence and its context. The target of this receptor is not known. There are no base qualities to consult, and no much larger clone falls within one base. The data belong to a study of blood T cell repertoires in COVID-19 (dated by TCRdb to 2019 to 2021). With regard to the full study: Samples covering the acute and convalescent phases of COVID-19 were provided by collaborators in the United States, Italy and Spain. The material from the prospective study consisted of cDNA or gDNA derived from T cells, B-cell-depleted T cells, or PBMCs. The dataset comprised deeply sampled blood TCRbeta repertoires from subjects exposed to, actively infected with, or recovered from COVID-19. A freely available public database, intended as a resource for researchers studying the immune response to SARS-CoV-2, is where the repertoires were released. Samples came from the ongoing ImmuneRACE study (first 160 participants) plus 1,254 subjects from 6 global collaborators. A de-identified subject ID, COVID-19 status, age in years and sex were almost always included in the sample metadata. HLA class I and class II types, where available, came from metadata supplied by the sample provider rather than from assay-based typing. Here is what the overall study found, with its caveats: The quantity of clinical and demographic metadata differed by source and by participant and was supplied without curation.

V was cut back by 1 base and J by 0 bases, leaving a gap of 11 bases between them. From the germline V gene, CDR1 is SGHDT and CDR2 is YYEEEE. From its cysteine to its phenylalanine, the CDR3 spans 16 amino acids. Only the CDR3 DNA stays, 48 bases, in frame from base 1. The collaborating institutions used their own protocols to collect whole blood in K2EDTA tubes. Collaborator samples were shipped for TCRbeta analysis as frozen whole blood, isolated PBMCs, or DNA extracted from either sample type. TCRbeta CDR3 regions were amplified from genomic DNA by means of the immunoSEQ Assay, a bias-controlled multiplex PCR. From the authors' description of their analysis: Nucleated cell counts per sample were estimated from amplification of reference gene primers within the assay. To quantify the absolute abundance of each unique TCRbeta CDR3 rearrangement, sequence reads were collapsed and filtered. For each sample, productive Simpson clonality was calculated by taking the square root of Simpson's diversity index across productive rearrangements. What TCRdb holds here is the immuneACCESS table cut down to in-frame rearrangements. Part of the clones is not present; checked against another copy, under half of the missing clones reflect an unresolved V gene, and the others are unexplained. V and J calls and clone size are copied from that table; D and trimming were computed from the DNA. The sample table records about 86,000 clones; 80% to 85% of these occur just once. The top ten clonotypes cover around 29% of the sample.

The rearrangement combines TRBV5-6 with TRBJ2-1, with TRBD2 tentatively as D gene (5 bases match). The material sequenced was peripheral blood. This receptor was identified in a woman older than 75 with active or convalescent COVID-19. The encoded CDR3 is CASSLMGGLSYNEQFF. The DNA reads TGTGCCAGCAGCTTGATGGGCGGACTCTCCTACAATGAGCAGTTCTTC.